A single sample gave rise to the 3 T cell receptor beta chains below, sequenced in a study of T cell responses to AZD1222 COVID-19 vaccine. The data were produced by immunoSEQ multiplex PCR, yet TCRdb's version contains in-frame clones alone and is incomplete. Here the sample spans about 140,000 clones, 85% to 90% being singletons. Material: peripheral blood, obtained on day 0 of AZD1222 vaccination. The receptors were sampled from an adult in good health.

The chain couples TRBV6-5 to TRBJ1-1; the D gene is possibly TRBD1 (5 bases). Germline CDR1 reads MNHEY; CDR2 reads SVGAGI. The CDR3 is made up of 14 amino acids. The V end was cut by 4 bases, the J end by 1 base, with 10 bases between. This CDR3 is CASSLLQGNTEAFF. Written as DNA, the CDR3 is TGTGCCAGCAGTTTGTTGCAGGGGAACACTGAAGCTTTCTTT.

V is TRBV5-4 and J is TRBJ1-2, with 11 nucleotides matching TRBD1. The germline gives CDR1 SGHNT, CDR2 YYREEE (reference sequence). Trimming at V came to 4 bases and at J to 3 bases, leaving 5 bases not matched to a gene. The CDR3 spans 15 residues. The CDR3 DNA follows: TGTGCCAGCAGCCCGGGACAGGGGGTCGACTATGGCTACACCTTC. Translation gives CASSPGQGVDYGYTF.

The J gene is TRBJ2-3, the V gene TRBV27, with 10 bases that match TRBD2. This CDR3 is built from 19 residues. The V gene end was trimmed by 5 bases and the J gene end by 1 base; junction bases not matched to a gene: 15. CDR1 is MNHEY, CDR2 SMNVEV, per germline (reference sequence). The CDR3 DNA reads as TGTGCCAGCAGTCCGGAGGGAGCGGGAGGGCTTTGGGGCACAGATACGCAGTATTTT. Its translation: CASSPEGAGGLWGTDTQYF.